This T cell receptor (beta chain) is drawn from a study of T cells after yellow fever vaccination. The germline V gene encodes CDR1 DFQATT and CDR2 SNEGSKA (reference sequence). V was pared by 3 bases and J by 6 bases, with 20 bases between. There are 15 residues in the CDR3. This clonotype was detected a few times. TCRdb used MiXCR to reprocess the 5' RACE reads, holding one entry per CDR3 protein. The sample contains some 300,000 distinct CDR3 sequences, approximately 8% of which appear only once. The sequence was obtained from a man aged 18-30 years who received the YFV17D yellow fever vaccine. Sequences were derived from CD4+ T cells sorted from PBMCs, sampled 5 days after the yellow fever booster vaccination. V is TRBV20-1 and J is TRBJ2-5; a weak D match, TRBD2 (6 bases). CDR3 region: CSASPYLGGGKTQYF. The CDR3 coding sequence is TGCAGTGCTAGCCCATATTTGGGGGGTGGGAAGACCCAGTACTTC.